Listed below are T cell receptor beta chains from one sample, sequenced in a study of T cells in Graves' hyperthyroidism and ophthalmopathy. Via MiXCR, TCRdb re-called the multiplex PCR reads, giving one row per CDR3 protein. The sample has some 620,000 distinct CDR3 sequences, around 15% seen once. The sequenced sample was blood. The origin of the receptors is a woman aged 30 to 39 with Graves' hyperthyroidism. CDR3s include the opening cysteine and the closing phenylalanine or tryptophan. A D gene is named only where the DNA matches it firmly. Clone size is not always given. Where it is, it says once, few, many or a class for expanded clones.

J gene	clone size	V gene	D gene	CDR3 DNA	CDR3 protein
TRBJ2-7	NA	TRBV28	NA	TGTGCCAGCGGCGCGGGTAAGCAGTACTTC	CASGAGKQYF
TRBJ2-5	many	TRBV6-1	NA	TGTGCCAGCAGTGTCCACCGTGGAGAGACCCAGTACTTC	CASSVHRGETQYF
TRBJ2-1	many	TRBV12-3/TRBV12-4	TRBD1	TGTGCCAGCAGTCCGGGACAGGGCACGAATGAGCAGTTCTTC	CASSPGQGTNEQFF
TRBJ2-7	many	TRBV7-2	TRBD2	TGTGCCAGCACCCCGGGGGGGGAGCAGTACTTC	CASTPGGEQYF
TRBJ1-1	many	TRBV3-1	TRBD1	TGTGCCAGCAGCCAGCGGGAACAGGGGCTCGCAGCTTTCTTT	CASSQREQGLAAFF
TRBJ2-2	NA	TRBV29-1	TRBD1	TGCAGCGTTGAAAGACAGGGGGCGAACTCGGCCGGGGAGCTGTTTTTT	CSVERQGANSAGELFF
TRBJ2-3	few	TRBV6-2/TRBV6-3	TRBD2	TGTGCCAGCAGTTACCCTGGCAAGACTAGCGGGAGGAAAGATACGCAGTATTTT	CASSYPGKTSGRKDTQYF
TRBJ2-4	NA	TRBV4-1	NA	TGCGCCAGCAGCCAAGAAGGCCAGGGGGGGAACATTCAGTACTTC	CASSQEGQGGNIQYF
TRBJ1-2	NA	TRBV5-1	NA	TGTGCCAGCAGCGCCTGGCCCGGAAGTTCCTCCTATGGCTACACCTTC	CASSAWPGSSSYGYTF
TRBJ2-1	many	TRBV20-1	NA	TGCAGTGCTTCCTCGAGGGATGAGCAGTTCTTC	CSASSRDEQFF
TRBJ2-1	many	TRBV28	NA	TGTGCCAGCGTCGGCAGGGCCAATGAGCAGTTCTTC	CASVGRANEQFF
TRBJ1-2	NA	TRBV6-2/TRBV6-3	NA	TGTGCCAGCATCCGGACGGGACCCTCTAACTATGGCTACACCTTC	CASIRTGPSNYGYTF
TRBJ1-5	many	TRBV3-1	TRBD1	TGTGCCAGCAGCCAAGGGACAGGAGGACAGCCCCAGCATTTT	CASSQGTGGQPQHF
TRBJ2-2	NA	TRBV19	NA	TGTGCCAGTAGCAATTGGGATGCGAACACCGGGGAGCTGTTTTTT	CASSNWDANTGELFF
TRBJ2-7	NA	TRBV5-1	NA	TGCGCCAGCAGCTTGACGGTACCCCACGAGCAGTACTTC	CASSLTVPHEQYF
TRBJ2-1	many	TRBV11-3	TRBD1	TGTGCCAGCAGCCCCTGGACAGGGGCCGCGTCCTACAATGAGCAGTTCTTC	CASSPWTGAASYNEQFF
TRBJ2-7	many	TRBV27	NA	TGTGCCAGCAGTGTATCCCTCTCCTACGAGCAGTACTTC	CASSVSLSYEQYF
TRBJ2-7	many	TRBV9	TRBD2	TGTGCCAGCAGCGGGGGAGGGGTGGGCTACGAGCAGTACTTC	CASSGGGVGYEQYF
TRBJ2-1	many	TRBV6-1	NA	TGTGCCAGCAGCCCTACCTCGCACAATGAGCAGTTCTTC	CASSPTSHNEQFF
TRBJ1-4	NA	TRBV25-1	NA	TGTGCCAGCAGTGATGGAGGGGCGGGCGAAAAACTGTTTTTT	CASSDGGAGEKLFF
TRBJ1-2	NA	TRBV28	NA	TGTGCCAGCGAGGGACACCATGGGGGCTGTGGCTACACCTTC	CASEGHHGGCGYTF
TRBJ1-1	many	TRBV28	NA	TGTGCCACCAAATCGGGCTCAGACACTGAAGCTTTCTTT	CATKSGSDTEAFF
TRBJ2-5	few	TRBV24-1	TRBD1	TGTGCCACCAGTTTCGGGACAGGGGGCCGGGGGGACCAGTACTTC	CATSFGTGGRGDQYF
TRBJ1-5	many	TRBV4-1	NA	TGCGCCAGCGGGGGTCATAGCAATCAGCCCCAGCATTTT	CASGGHSNQPQHF
TRBJ2-7	NA	TRBV29-1	TRBD1	TGCAGCGCGGCTTCGACAGGGGCCGCCTACGAGCAGTACTTC	CSAASTGAAYEQYF
TRBJ1-5	many	TRBV27	NA	TGTGCCAGCAGTCCCCATGACTCCAGCAATCAGCCCCAGCATTTT	CASSPHDSSNQPQHF
TRBJ2-7	many	TRBV5-1	NA	TGCGCCAGCAGCTTGGATCCGGTATCCTACGAGCAGTACTTC	CASSLDPVSYEQYF
TRBJ1-2	NA	TRBV10-3	NA	TGTGCCATCAGTGAAAGGGGGTCCTATGGCTACACCTTC	CAISERGSYGYTF
TRBJ1-1	many	TRBV29-1	TRBD1	TGCAGCGTTGAATTGGCGGACAGGCCCACTGAAGCTTTCTTT	CSVELADRPTEAFF
TRBJ2-1	many	TRBV7-3	NA	TGTGCCAGCAGCTTATGGGGGGGCACCTACAATGAGCAGTTCTTC	CASSLWGGTYNEQFF
TRBJ1-1	many	TRBV20-1	TRBD1	TGCAGTGCTAGCCTAAGACAGGGTAAGAATTTCCAACATATGAACACTGAAGCTTTCTTT	CSASLRQGKNFQHMNTEAFF
TRBJ1-1	many	TRBV7-8	NA	TGTGCCAGCAGCCCCCGGGCGTGGGGAGCTTTCTTT	CASSPRAWGAFF
TRBJ1-5	many	TRBV28	NA	TGTGCCAGCAGTTCACTCGCTATTGATCAGCCCCAGCATTTT	CASSSLAIDQPQHF
TRBJ2-3	NA	TRBV28	TRBD2	TGTGCCAGCAGTTCTCTAGCGGGAGGGGGCACAGATACGCAGTATTTT	CASSSLAGGGTDTQYF
TRBJ2-1	many	TRBV6-1	TRBD2	TGTGCCAGCAGTCTAACTAGCGGACCCTACAATGAGCAGTTCTTC	CASSLTSGPYNEQFF
TRBJ2-7	NA	TRBV13	NA	TGTGCCTCAGGCCCGGGATCTAGCGATCAGTACTTC	CASGPGSSDQYF
TRBJ1-2	NA	TRBV7-2	NA	TGTGCCAGCGCCCGGGGGGTGGGTGGCTACACCTTC	CASARGVGGYTF
TRBJ2-6	few	TRBV7-3	TRBD1	TGTGCCAGCAGCCCGATCGGGACAGGGGCCGCCGGGTCTGGGGCCAACGTCCTGACTTTC	CASSPIGTGAAGSGANVLTF
TRBJ2-7	NA	TRBV6-2/TRBV6-3	NA	TGTGCCAGCAGTGGGCCTTCAGGGGAGCAGTACTTC	CASSGPSGEQYF
TRBJ1-5	few	TRBV5-1	NA	TGCGCCAGCAGCTCGTTGACAGCCTATGTCAATCAGCCCCAGCATTTT	CASSSLTAYVNQPQHF
TRBJ1-5	few	TRBV12-3/TRBV12-4	NA	TGTGCCAGCAGCATACGACACAGCAATCAGCCCCAGCATTTT	CASSIRHSNQPQHF
TRBJ1-4	many	TRBV28	NA	TGTGCCAGCAGTATGGCGGGGACGGGGGATGAAAAACTGTTTTTT	CASSMAGTGDEKLFF
TRBJ1-1	many	TRBV25-1	NA	TGTGCCAGCAGTGGGGCCTCTCTTTGGAACACTGAAGCTTTCTTT	CASSGASLWNTEAFF
TRBJ2-1	few	TRBV30	NA	TGTGCCTGGGGGGGACTCTACTTCTACAATGAGCAGTTCTTC	CAWGGLYFYNEQFF
TRBJ2-5	NA	TRBV20-1	NA	TGCAGTGCTAGAGATAGGGGGGAGGGTATTCAAGAGACCCAGTACTTC	CSARDRGEGIQETQYF
TRBJ2-1	NA	TRBV29-1	NA	TGCAGCGTGATATCTTCCTACGAGCAGTTCTTC	CSVISSYEQFF
TRBJ2-7	many	TRBV7-9	NA	TGTGCCAGCAGCTTAGCAGCCCGCGCCTACGAGCAGTACTTC	CASSLAARAYEQYF
TRBJ2-7	NA	TRBV7-8	NA	TGTGCCAGCAACTTAGTTCTAGGGGTGGTCTACGAGCAGTACTTC	CASNLVLGVVYEQYF
TRBJ2-5	NA	TRBV4-1	NA	TGCGCCAGCAGCCATCCCGAGGGGGGGGAAGAGACCCAGTACTTC	CASSHPEGGEETQYF
TRBJ1-1	many	TRBV14	NA	TGTGCCAGCAGCCGGAGACCGGGACAGAACACTGAAGCTTTCTTT	CASSRRPGQNTEAFF
TRBJ1-1	many	TRBV2	TRBD1	TGTGCCAGCAGTGAGGGTGACAGGGATGAAGCTTTCTTT	CASSEGDRDEAFF
TRBJ1-2	few	TRBV29-1	NA	TGCAGCGCCTTACATCCGGCGGGGGGCGGTATTGGCGGCTACACCTTC	CSALHPAGGGIGGYTF
TRBJ2-1	many	TRBV5-1	NA	TGCGCCAGCAGCGCGACGGCCAGGGAAAGGGATGAGCAGTTCTTC	CASSATARERDEQFF
TRBJ1-4	few	TRBV6-5	NA	TGTGCCAGCAGTGGAACTCGGGGCCTTGCAACTAATGAAAAACTGTTTTTT	CASSGTRGLATNEKLFF
TRBJ2-1	few	TRBV6-2/TRBV6-3	TRBD1	TGTGCCAGCAGCCCTGACAGGGTCACCTACAATGAGCAGTTCTTC	CASSPDRVTYNEQFF
TRBJ2-7	many	TRBV3-1	NA	TGTGCCAGCAGCCAAGATTGGGGCCCCTACGAGCAGTACTTC	CASSQDWGPYEQYF
TRBJ1-5	NA	TRBV25-1	NA	TGTGCCAGCAGTCCCCGTGGGGGCGGAAATCAGCCCCAGCATTTT	CASSPRGGGNQPQHF
TRBJ2-7	many	TRBV6-1	TRBD1	TGTGCCAGCAGTGAACAAGGGGGCGCGTCCTACGAGCAGTACTTC	CASSEQGGASYEQYF
TRBJ1-4	NA	TRBV4-1	NA	TGCGCCAGCAGCCAAGTTGCGTCGGCAGCACTGGGGAAACTGTTTTTT	CASSQVASAALGKLFF